This T cell receptor (beta chain) was profiled in a study of T cells in Graves' hyperthyroidism and ophthalmopathy. The CDR3 extends over 17 amino acids. The V end was cut by 4 bases, the J end by 5 bases, with 23 bases between. Template material for amplifying TCR beta CDR3 regions consisted of RNA transcripts. A first-round RT-PCR of the TCR CDR3 used the HTBI primer set. TCRdb reanalysed the multiplex PCR reads using MiXCR and keeps one entry per CDR3 protein. The profile shows about 380,000 distinct CDR3 sequences, around 13% of them singletons. This rearrangement joins TRBV12-3 or TRBV12-4 to TRBJ1-2, with D possibly being TRBD1 (5 bases). This clonotype was obtained from a woman aged 60-75 years with Graves' hyperthyroidism. The sample taken for sequencing was blood. The CDR3 region is CASSSISRGFQKYGYTF. The CDR3 DNA sequence: TGTGCCAGCAGTTCTATCAGTCGGGGCTTTCAGAAATATGGCTACACCTTC.